The rows below give T cell receptor beta chains drawn from one sample of a study of T cell responses to AZD1222 COVID-19 vaccine. This table comes from immunoSEQ multiplex PCR, and its TCRdb copy is limited to in-frame clones, with some not included. The data hold some 150,000 clones, with approximately 93% observed a single time. Source: peripheral blood, taken on day 0 of AZD1222 vaccination. The receptors were sampled from an adult in good health. Both conserved end residues are part of each CDR3. A D gene is named only where the DNA matches it firmly. Some rows mark clone size as missing; the rest say once, few, many or name a class of expanded clone.

d_gene	abundance	v_gene	j_gene	CDR3nt	CDR3aa
NA	NA	TRBV3-1/TRBV3-2	TRBJ2-5	TGTGCCAGCAGCCAGAGGAAGCCGCCGGCCCCCGACTTC	CASSQRKPPAPDF
NA	NA	TRBV5-8	TRBJ1-2	TGTGCCAGCAGCTTGTGGTCGCAAGGCAAGAACTATGGCTACACCTTC	CASSLWSQGKNYGYTF
NA	NA	TRBV19	TRBJ1-6	TGTGCCAGTAGTACGGAACAGTCCTATTCACCCCTCCACTTT	CASSTEQSYSPLHF
NA	NA	TRBV12-5	TRBJ2-5	TGTGCTAGTGGTTTTTCGGAAGAGACCCAGTACTTC	CASGFSEETQYF
TRBD1	NA	TRBV6-5	TRBJ1-2	TGTGCCAGCAAGGTATGGGACAGACCCTATGGCTACACCTTC	CASKVWDRPYGYTF
TRBD2	NA	TRBV18	TRBJ2-1	TGTGCCAGCTCACCACCGTACAGCGGGAGGAACAATGAGCAGTTCTTC	CASSPPYSGRNNEQFF
NA	NA	TRBV3-1/TRBV3-2	TRBJ2-2	TGTGCCAGCAGCCATCGAACGATCGGAGGGACCGGGGAGCTGTTTTTT	CASSHRTIGGTGELFF
NA	NA	TRBV1	TRBJ1-1	NA	CTSSQDRWARGTEAFF
TRBD1	NA	TRBV7-7	TRBJ2-1	TGTGCCAGCAGCCCCGACAGGGTCTCCTACAATGAGCAGTTCTTC	CASSPDRVSYNEQFF
TRBD2	NA	TRBV4-1	TRBJ2-1	TGCGCCAGCAGCCAAGAATGGGTATCCGGGACTAGCGGGAGAGTGGATGAGCAGTTCTTC	CASSQEWVSGTSGRVDEQFF
TRBD1	few	TRBV6-5	TRBJ1-6	TGTGCCAGCAGGGGACAGGGGCCTTCACCCCTCCACTTT	CASRGQGPSPLHF
TRBD1	NA	TRBV2	TRBJ1-5	TGTGCCAGCACGGGACAGGGGTATGATCAGCCCCAGCATTTT	CASTGQGYDQPQHF
NA	NA	TRBV6-5	TRBJ1-2	TGTGCCAGCAGGTCCTCGCGGAACTATGGCTACACCTTC	CASRSSRNYGYTF
NA	NA	TRBV7-2	TRBJ1-3	TGTGCCAGCAGCTCGACAGCCTCTGGAAACACCATATATTTT	CASSSTASGNTIYF
NA	NA	TRBV10-1	TRBJ1-1	TGCGCCAGCAGTAAGGGGGGAATAGAGTATGAAGCTTTCTTT	CASSKGGIEYEAFF
NA	NA	TRBV5-1	TRBJ2-1	TGCGCCAGCAGCTTCGGGGCAAACTACAATGAGCAGTTCTTC	CASSFGANYNEQFF
TRBD1	NA	TRBV29-1	TRBJ2-1	TGCAGCGCAACCGGGACAGGGGTCCATGAGCAGTTCTTC	CSATGTGVHEQFF
NA	NA	TRBV6-4	TRBJ1-2	TGTGCCAGCAGTAGAGTTCAGGGCTATGGCTACACCTTC	CASSRVQGYGYTF
TRBD2	NA	TRBV5-1	TRBJ2-1	TGCGCCAGCAGCCCCGGGACTAGCGTGAGACTCTCCTACAATGAGCAGTTCTTC	CASSPGTSVRLSYNEQFF
NA	NA	TRBV16	TRBJ2-1	TGTGCCAGCAGCCACAGTCGGTCGGCCTACAATGAGCAGTTCTTC	CASSHSRSAYNEQFF
NA	NA	TRBV5-1	TRBJ2-3	TGCGCCAGCAGCCACGACGCCGGGACATCGGTAGATACGCAGTATTTT	CASSHDAGTSVDTQYF
TRBD1	NA	TRBV4-3	TRBJ2-3	TGCGCCAGCAGCCCGACGGAGAGGGGGCGTGCAGATACGCAGTATTTT	CASSPTERGRADTQYF
NA	NA	TRBV5-1	TRBJ2-1	TGCGCCAGCAGCTTGTTGGTAGCGTCCTACAATGAGCAGTTCTTC	CASSLLVASYNEQFF
NA	NA	TRBV13	TRBJ2-4	TGTGCCAGCAGCCAGAGGGACCGGGGACTAGCCAAAAACATTCAGTACTTC	CASSQRDRGLAKNIQYF
TRBD2	NA	TRBV18	TRBJ2-1	TGTGCCAGCTCACGGGGAGGGGAGAGGGATGAGCAGTTCTTC	CASSRGGERDEQFF
NA	NA	TRBV19	TRBJ1-2	TGTGCCAGTAGTACCCAGTTTGTTGGCTCTGGCTACACCTTC	CASSTQFVGSGYTF
NA	NA	TRBV2	TRBJ2-5	TGTGCCAGCATGAGGGTTTTAGAGACCCAGTACTTC	CASMRVLETQYF
NA	NA	TRBV27	TRBJ2-3	TGTGCCAGCAGTCGTTACCCAGATACGCAGTATTTT	CASSRYPDTQYF
NA	few	TRBV4-1	TRBJ2-2	TGCGCCAGCAGATACACAGAGAACACCGGGGAGCTGTTTTTT	CASRYTENTGELFF
NA	NA	TRBV6-1	TRBJ2-2	TGTGCCAGCAGAGACAGTTCGAACACCGGGGAGCTGTTTTTT	CASRDSSNTGELFF